The sequence of this TCR beta chain was determined in a study of T cells in Graves' hyperthyroidism and ophthalmopathy. This clonotype was seen a handful of times. TCR beta CDR3 regions were amplified from RNA. HTBI primers were used for first-round RT-PCR of the TCR CDR3. TCRdb passed the multiplex PCR reads through MiXCR, listing each CDR3 protein once. The sample yields some 460,000 distinct CDR3 sequences, 15% to 18% seen once. V lost 4 bases and J lost 5, with 16 bases in between. The CDR3 is 15 residues long. In germline, CDR1 is LGHDT, CDR2 YNNKEL (reference sequence). This chain joins TRBV3-1 and TRBJ2-3; a possible D gene is TRBD2 (5 bases). Sequencing was done on a sample of blood. The clonotype comes from a woman under 30 with Graves' hyperthyroidism. The CDR3 bases are TGTGCCAGCAGCCCGGGCAGCGGCTGGTTAGATACGCAGTATTTT. Its protein product is CASSPGSGWLDTQYF.